This entry describes one TCR beta chain. Its antigen remains unknown. TEMRA cells were FACS-enriched, while CD8+ and CD4+ T cells were negatively isolated. This specimen comes from a study of CD8 T cells in Susac syndrome. For the study at large: Blood was drawn from patients with Susac syndrome. At that point, they were therapy-naive, on corticosteroids, or on intravenous immunoglobulin alone.

Study conclusions and caveats: In its TCR sequencing and HLA analysis, the study acknowledged that the number of individuals was relatively small.

The CDR3 spans 15 residues. Germline CDR1 and CDR2: DFQATT and SNEGSKA (reference sequence). The V and J ends lost 3 bases and 3 bases, in that order; junction bases with no gene match: 7. An input of about 0.5 to 1 ug of RNA was subjected to reverse transcription using random hexamers. TCRdb reanalysed the immunoSEQ multiplex PCR reads using MiXCR and keeps one entry per CDR3 protein. In the table there are over 150,000 distinct CDR3 sequences, 90% to 95% of which are singletons. Sequencing was carried out using CD4+ T cells from PBMCs. This chain uses TRBV20-1 with TRBJ2-1; TRBD1 aligns across 8 bases. This clonotype was obtained from a human donor with Susac syndrome. The CDR3 nucleotides read TGCAGTGCTAGCATCCCGGGACAGGTCTACAATGAGCAGTTCTTC. Its protein is CSASIPGQVYNEQFF.